A selection of T cell receptor beta chains follows, all from one sample in a study of blood T cell repertoires in COVID-19. Sequenced by immunoSEQ multiplex PCR; TCRdb stores in-frame clones only, minus some. The repertoire has 110,000 to 150,000 clones, roughly 84% of them found once; the top ten carry roughly 8%. The specimen was peripheral blood. Receptor source: a woman between 55 and 75 years old with acute or convalescent COVID-19. The CDR3 runs from the conserved cysteine through the conserved F or W. The D gene is left open where the match is weak. Some rows mark clone size as missing; the rest say once, few, many or name a class of expanded clone.

cdr3_aa cdr3_nt v_call clone_size d_call j_call
CATSDPPTGYTF TGTGCCACCAGTGATCCTCCTACGGGCTACACCTTC TRBV24-1 . . TRBJ1-2
CASSTATGLAPDTQYF TGTGCCAGCAGTACTGCTACGGGACTAGCGCCAGATACGCAGTATTTT TRBV5-6 . TRBD2 TRBJ2-3
CASSYSRPTSGNTIYF TGTGCCAGCAGTTACTCGAGGCCCACCTCTGGAAACACCATATATTTT TRBV6-5 . . TRBJ1-3
CASGLAGGRAGANVLTF TGTGCCAGCGGACTGGCGGGGGGCCGGGCTGGGGCCAACGTCCTGACTTTC TRBV5-6 . TRBD2 TRBJ2-6
CSVEELGGGYEQYF TGCAGCGTTGAAGAGTTGGGCGGGGGATACGAGCAGTACTTC TRBV29-1 . TRBD2 TRBJ2-7
CASSLAQGSNTEAFF TGTGCCAGCAGCTTGGCTCAGGGCTCGAACACTGAAGCTTTCTTT TRBV5-4 once . TRBJ1-1
CASSLTGNEQFF TGTGCCAGCAGTCTTACCGGGAATGAGCAGTTCTTC TRBV7-4 . . TRBJ2-1
CASSPRGRPDNEQFF TGCGCCAGCAGTCCTAGAGGGCGGCCCGACAATGAGCAGTTCTTC TRBV5-1 . . TRBJ2-1
CASDRGNTGELFF TGTGCCAGCGACAGGGGAAACACCGGGGAGCTGTTTTTT TRBV6-5 . TRBD1 TRBJ2-2
CASSLVPGGYNEQFF TGTGCCAGCAGCTTAGTTCCGGGGGGGTACAATGAGCAGTTCTTC TRBV7-9 few TRBD2 TRBJ2-1
CASSDEGTLSKNTEAFF TGTGCCAGCAGCGACGAAGGGACTCTAAGCAAAAACACTGAAGCTTTCTTT TRBV11-3 . . TRBJ1-1
CASSYSPDIDEQFF TGTGCCAGCAGTTATTCCCCCGACATCGATGAGCAGTTCTTC TRBV6-2/TRBV6-3 . . TRBJ2-1
CASGGSSPLHF TGTGCCAGCGGGGGGAGTTCACCCCTCCACTTT TRBV12-3/TRBV12-4 . . TRBJ1-6
CASSLAVPDTQYF TGCGCCAGCAGCTTGGCAGTCCCAGATACGCAGTATTTT TRBV5-1 . . TRBJ2-3
CATSRDRGGYYTF TGTGCCACCAGCAGAGATCGTGGGGGCTACTACACCTTC TRBV15 . . TRBJ1-2
CASSRRGDSPLHF TGTGCCAGCAGCCGCAGGGGCGATTCACCCCTCCACTTT TRBV6-5 few . TRBJ1-6
CASSEGTGATVKGEQYF TGTGCCAGCAGTGAGGGGACAGGCGCCACGGTGAAAGGCGAGCAGTACTTC TRBV6-4 . TRBD1 TRBJ2-7
CASSLEGVMNTEAFF TGCGCCAGCAGCTTGGAGGGGGTCATGAACACTGAAGCTTTCTTT TRBV5-1 . . TRBJ1-1
CASTTSTGSSGANVLTF TGTGCCAGCACCACGTCGACAGGGTCTTCAGGGGCCAACGTCCTGACTTTC TRBV3-1/TRBV3-2 . TRBD1 TRBJ2-6
CATSRDLERGYTF TGTGCCACCAGCAGAGATTTGGAGCGGGGCTACACCTTC TRBV15 . . TRBJ1-2
CASSQGGTGDTYNEQFF TGCGCCAGCAGCCAAGGTGGCACAGGGGACACCTACAATGAGCAGTTCTTC TRBV4-1 . TRBD1 TRBJ2-1
CASSKDTSLETQYF TGCGCCAGCAGCAAGGACACCTCCTTGGAGACCCAGTACTTC TRBV5-1 once . TRBJ2-5
CATSEAGLAAEQYF TGTGCCACCAGTGAAGCGGGACTAGCGGCCGAGCAGTACTTC TRBV24-1 . TRBD2 TRBJ2-7
CASSLGRTGGAEAFF TGTGCCAGCAGCTTAGGGCGGACAGGGGGTGCTGAAGCTTTCTTT TRBV11-2 . TRBD1 TRBJ1-1
CASSYTRVPPGTDTQYF TGTGCCAGCAGTTATACGAGGGTCCCGCCAGGCACAGATACGCAGTATTTT TRBV6-2/TRBV6-3 . . TRBJ2-3
CASSSFRTGGREQYF TGTGCCAGCAGCTCTTTCAGGACAGGGGGGCGGGAGCAGTACTTC TRBV7-9 . TRBD1 TRBJ2-7
CASSPDSYTYGYTF TGTGCCAGCAGCCCCGACAGCTACACCTATGGCTACACCTTC TRBV5-8 once . TRBJ1-2
CASSLGPLGQGVNEQYF TGCGCCAGCAGCTTGGGCCCCTTGGGACAGGGGGTCAACGAGCAGTACTTC TRBV5-1 . TRBD1 TRBJ2-7
CSAYPGQGRVEQFF TGCAGCGCGTATCCGGGACAGGGGCGTGTTGAGCAGTTCTTC TRBV29-1 . TRBD1 TRBJ2-1
CASSTGQGSGQPQHF TGTGCCAGCAGTACGGGACAGGGTTCAGGCCAGCCCCAGCATTTT TRBV28 . TRBD1 TRBJ1-5
CATSREGGGGNQPQHF TGTGCCACCAGCAGAGAAGGAGGGGGGGGCAATCAGCCCCAGCATTTT TRBV15 . . TRBJ1-5
CASSVGRRDEQYF TGTGCCAGCAGCGTAGGGAGACGTGACGAGCAGTACTTC TRBV9 . . TRBJ2-7
CASSRWTSGVGNTGELFF TGTGCCAGCAGCCGATGGACTAGCGGGGTGGGGAACACCGGGGAGCTGTTTTTT TRBV3-1/TRBV3-2 . TRBD2 TRBJ2-2
CASRRDRVSQPQHF TGTGCCAGCAGAAGGGACAGGGTAAGTCAGCCCCAGCATTTT TRBV6-5 . TRBD1 TRBJ1-5
CASRGGGTDTQYF TGTGCCAGCCGCGGGGGGGGGACAGATACGCAGTATTTT TRBV9 . TRBD2 TRBJ2-3
CAISEPGKETQYF TGTGCCATCAGTGAGCCAGGGAAGGAGACCCAGTACTTC TRBV10-3 . . TRBJ2-5
CASSLVFGPGGELFF TGTGCCAGCAGCTTAGTTTTCGGCCCGGGCGGGGAGCTGTTTTTT TRBV11-2 . . TRBJ2-2
CASSQWGRDEQYF TGTGCCAGCAGCCAATGGGGCAGAGACGAGCAGTACTTC TRBV3-1/TRBV3-2 . . TRBJ2-7
CASSLPSPGGYGYTF TGTGCCAGCAGTTTACCTTCCCCCGGAGGCTATGGCTACACCTTC TRBV28 . . TRBJ1-2
CASSLWQGAGELFF TGTGCCAGCAGTTTATGGCAGGGGGCCGGGGAGCTGTTTTTT TRBV28 . TRBD1 TRBJ2-2
CASSIRGGAAETQYF TGTGCCAGTAGTATACGTGGGGGGGCGGCAGAGACCCAGTACTTC TRBV19 . . TRBJ2-5
CASSLRGNEAFF TGCGCCAGCAGCTTGCGGGGTAATGAAGCTTTCTTT TRBV5-1 . . TRBJ1-1
CASSLEGDGNTIYF TGTGCCAGCAGCTTAGAGGGGGATGGAAACACCATATATTTT TRBV5-5 . . TRBJ1-3
CASSRLAGAGETQYF TGTGCCAGCAGCCGACTAGCGGGGGCAGGGGAGACCCAGTACTTC TRBV7-3 . TRBD2 TRBJ2-5
CASRPTGIYGYTF TGTGCCAGCAGGCCCACAGGGATATATGGCTACACCTTC TRBV7-2 . . TRBJ1-2
CASSESSGELYNEQFF TGCGCCAGCAGTGAGTCGTCAGGGGAATTATACAATGAGCAGTTCTTC TRBV10-2 once . TRBJ2-1
CATSRDHQGVGSYEQYF TGTGCCACCAGCAGAGATCACCAGGGGGTGGGCTCCTACGAGCAGTACTTC TRBV15 once TRBD1 TRBJ2-7
CASSLGASGGGEQYF TGTGCCAGCAGCTTGGGCGCTAGCGGGGGGGGCGAGCAGTACTTC TRBV5-4 . TRBD2 TRBJ2-7
CASSGTGGENIQYF TGTGCCAGTAGTGGGACAGGGGGCGAGAACATTCAGTACTTC TRBV19 . TRBD1 TRBJ2-4
CASSTQGAQEQFF TGTGCCAGCAGTACCCAGGGGGCACAGGAGCAGTTCTTC TRBV28 . TRBD1 TRBJ2-1